Sequencing of this T cell receptor beta chain was carried out in a study of blood T cell repertoires in COVID-19. V was shortened by 8 bases and J by 1 base, with 11 bases between the two germline ends. The CDR3 sequence is 14 residues long. Germline V gene lookup returns CDR1 SGHTA and CDR2 FQGNSA. Repertoires were generated with immunoSEQ multiplex PCR, while TCRdb's copy carries only in-frame clones and drops some. Of some 300,000 clones in the sample, about 90% were seen once. V gene TRBV7-2 combines with J gene TRBJ2-2; D ambiguous. The TCR originated in a man aged 18 to 30 with active or convalescent COVID-19. Sequenced: peripheral blood. The CDR3 DNA reads as TGTGCCAGCGGGCCCTCAGGGAACACCGGGGAGCTGTTTTTT. Protein product: CASGPSGNTGELFF.